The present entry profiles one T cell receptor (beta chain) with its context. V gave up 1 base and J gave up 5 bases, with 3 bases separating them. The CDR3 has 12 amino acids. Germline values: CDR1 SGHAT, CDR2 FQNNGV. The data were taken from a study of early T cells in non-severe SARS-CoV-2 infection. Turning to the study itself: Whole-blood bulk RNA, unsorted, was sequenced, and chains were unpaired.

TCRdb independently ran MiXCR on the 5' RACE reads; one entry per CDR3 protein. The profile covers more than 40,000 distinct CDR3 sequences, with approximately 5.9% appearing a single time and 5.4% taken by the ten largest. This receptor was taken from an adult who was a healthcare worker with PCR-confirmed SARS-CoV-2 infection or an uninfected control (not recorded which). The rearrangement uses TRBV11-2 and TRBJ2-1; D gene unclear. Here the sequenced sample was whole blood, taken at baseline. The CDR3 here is CASSLADNEQFF. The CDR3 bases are TGTGCCAGCAGCTTAGCTGACAATGAGCAGTTCTTC.